This is a list of T cell receptor beta chains from one sample in a study of cytomegalovirus exposure and HLA in healthy donors. This table comes from immunoSEQ multiplex PCR, and its TCRdb copy is limited to in-frame clones, with some not included. The sample has 100,000 to 150,000 clones, about four fifths seen once; the top ten hold around 0.67%. The sample comprised PBMCs. These receptors all stem from a man between 18 and 29 years old in good health and CMV-seronegative. The conserved cysteine and the conserved F or W are not part of the CDR3 here. The order of the fields is J gene, CDR3 length, V gene, CDR3 protein.

>TRBJ2-7|14|TRBV28
ASSLFGTGSSYEQY
>TRBJ1-2|14|TRBV19
ASSYYRGGLQDGYT
>TRBJ1-1|13|TRBV28
ASSTGDRGVTEAF
>TRBJ1-1|10|TRBV27
ASGQGVQVAF
>TRBJ1-5|12|TRBV28
ASSSDRGGQPQH
>TRBJ1-5|13|TRBV6-1
ASSEAGGSNQPQH
>TRBJ2-7|13|TRBV5-6
ASSLVPRGVDEQY
>TRBJ2-1|12|TRBV29-1
SAPGLISYNEQF
>TRBJ2-7|13|TRBV15
ATSKDKLLSYEQY
>TRBJ1-1|11|TRBV7-2
ASSRDMNTEAF
>TRBJ1-1|11|TRBV9
ASSERRNTEAF
>TRBJ1-5|13|TRBV7-2
ASSQDRVNNQPQH
>TRBJ1-5|12|TRBV4-3
ASSQTGKNQPQH
>TRBJ1-6|12|TRBV30
AWNRAPRGSPLH
>TRBJ1-1|11|TRBV6-6
ASYVRGDTEAF
>TRBJ2-7|16|TRBV7-2
ASSLETGLAGVSYEQY
>TRBJ1-1|15|TRBV19
ASSISGTGLGGTEAF
>TRBJ2-1|15|TRBV28
ASRTKSGIRSYNEQF
>TRBJ1-1|13|TRBV7-9
ASSLVVDRNTEAF
>TRBJ2-6|14|TRBV30
AWSDTGAAGANVLT